This T cell receptor beta chain is drawn from a study of metastatic and nonmetastatic thyroid tumors (dated by TCRdb to the early 2020s). Regarding the study in general: Repertoires from peripheral blood and from tumor or nodule tissue samples of malignant and benign thyroid patients were compared.

The study at large found these results: In both blood and tumor samples, malignant tumors were reported to have significantly higher TCR beta diversity than benign nodules.

The method behind the library was PCR. Instrument used: Illumina HiSeq 4000. The TCR beta-chain CDR3 region of each patient was profiled by high-throughput sequencing. Per the original workflow: Drawing on CDR3 differences between clinicopathological groups, the researchers built a classifier meant to tell apart patients with distant-metastatic papillary thyroid cancer. The Shannon index was used to assess repertoire diversity, and the Morisita-Horn index was used to assess tumor-blood repertoire similarity. TCRdb redid the processing of the public reads, applying fastp at Q25 and MiXCR, and retained in-frame beta chains. TCRdb, not the original authors, processed these V and J calls. The sample yields about 39,000 clones; about 16% were counted once. The ten top clones hold 3.5% to 4% of the sample. Worth noting for this clone: Which antigen it targets is not known. Base qualities are not at hand, and no much larger clone is one base apart.

Before undergoing thyroid surgery, none of the patients had been given any kind of treatment. Patient clinical samples collected from about 2012 to 2018 were retrospectively analysed using T-cell receptor beta sequencing. Including the terminal cysteine and phenylalanine, the CDR3 comprises 13 residues. Here the CDR3 DNA is all that survives: 39 bases in frame from base 1. Looking up the germline V gene yields CDR1 SGHAT and CDR2 FQNNGV. The germline V end is reduced by 2 bases and the J end by 8 bases; junction bases left unmatched: 5. This sequence was found in a female donor with papillary thyroid cancer or a benign thyroid nodule (not recorded which). Some clones in this sample may be carry-over from other donors' samples. The sequencing input was blood. This chain joins TRBV11-2 to TRBJ1-2; TRBD1 fits 7 bases in the junction. The bases read TGTGCCAGCAGCTTACAGGACAGGATCGGCTACACCTTC. The resulting protein is CASSLQDRIGYTF.